Listed here is a single TCR beta chain. The data were taken from a study of blood T cell repertoires in COVID-19. The assay was immunoSEQ multiplex PCR, and TCRdb's table has in-frame clones only and misses some. Among about 200,000 clones listed, roughly 82% were seen once. The material sequenced was PBMCs or T cells enriched from blood (not recorded which). The sequence was obtained from a woman aged 60-75 years with acute COVID-19.

CDR3 bases: TGTGCCAGTAATGAGAGAACGAACACTGAAGCTTTCTTT. Its protein is CASNERTNTEAFF. The chain is built from TRBV19 and TRBJ1-1, with D unclear. The CDR3 sequence is 13 residues long. Between the trimmed V and J ends, which lost 7 bases and 1 base, there was a span of 10 bases. The germline V gene has CDR1 LNHDA and CDR2 SQIVND (reference sequence). Full variable domain (outside the CDR3, taken from reference TRBV19 and TRBJ1-1): DGGITQSPKYLFRKEGQNVTLSCEQNLNHDAMYWYRQDPGQGLRLIYYSQIVNDFQKGDIAEGYSVSREKKESFPLTVTSAQKNPTAFYLCASNERTNTEAFFGQGTRLTVV.